This TCR beta chain was captured in a study of blood T cell repertoires in COVID-19. Study at large: Both acute and convalescent COVID-19 samples were obtained from the United States, Italy and Spain. PBMCs, B-cell-depleted T cells, or T cells provided the cDNA or gDNA that made up the material.

Seattle's cohort entered during active infection and was followed longitudinally. CDR3 length equals 14 residues. V was trimmed by 3 bases and J by 0 bases, leaving 8 bases between them. Germline V CDR1 and CDR2: GTSNPN, SVGIG (reference sequence). In the study's own analysis: Scientists estimated how many nucleated cells there were by amplifying reference gene primers. Profiling relied on immunoSEQ multiplex PCR, and the TCRdb table lists in-frame clones only, not all of them. V and J calls plus clone size are reproduced from that table; the DNA served to infer D and trimming. The table has 200,000 to 250,000 clones, around 86% seen once.

The TCR was taken from a woman aged 80 or older with COVID-19, enrolled during active disease. This chain uses TRBV30 with TRBJ1-4; tentative D call: TRBD1 (5 bases). Sequencing was carried out using peripheral blood. This CDR3 reads CAWRVQATNEKLFF. The DNA for the CDR3 is TGTGCCTGGAGGGTACAGGCAACTAATGAAAAACTGTTTTTT. The complete variable domain, with remaining parts taken from reference TRBV30 and TRBJ1-4, reads SQTIHQWPATLVQPVGSPLSLECTVEGTSNPNLYWYRQAAGRGLQLLFYSVGIGQISSEVPQNLSASRPQDRQFILSSKKLLLSDSGFYLCAWRVQATNEKLFFGSGTQLSVL.